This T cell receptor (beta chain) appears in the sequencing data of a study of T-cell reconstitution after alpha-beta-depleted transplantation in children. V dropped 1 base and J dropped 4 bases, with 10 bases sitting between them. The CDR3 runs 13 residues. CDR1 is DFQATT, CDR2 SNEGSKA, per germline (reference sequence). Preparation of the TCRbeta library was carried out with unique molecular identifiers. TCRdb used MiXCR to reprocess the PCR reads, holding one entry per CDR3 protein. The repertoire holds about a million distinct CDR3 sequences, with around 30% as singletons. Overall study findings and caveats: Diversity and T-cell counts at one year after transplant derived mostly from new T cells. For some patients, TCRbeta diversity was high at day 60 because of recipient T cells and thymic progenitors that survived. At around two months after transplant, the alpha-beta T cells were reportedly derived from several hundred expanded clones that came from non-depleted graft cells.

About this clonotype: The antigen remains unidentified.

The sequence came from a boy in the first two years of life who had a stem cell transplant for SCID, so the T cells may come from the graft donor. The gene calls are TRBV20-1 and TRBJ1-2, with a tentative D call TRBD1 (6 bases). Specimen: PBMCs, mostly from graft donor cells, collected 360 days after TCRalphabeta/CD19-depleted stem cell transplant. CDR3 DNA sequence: TGCAGTGCTAGAGCCAGGGGAATCTATGGCTACACCTTC. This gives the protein CSARARGIYGYTF.